Each of the 20 T cell receptor beta chains below was sequenced from the same sample in a study of response to subunit inactivated influenza vaccine. TCRdb reprocessed the RT-PCR reads via MiXCR and lists one record per CDR3 protein. Of hundreds of thousands of distinct CDR3 sequences in the sample, roughly 20% were seen once. Sequencing was performed on PBMCs from blood, taken 21 months after vaccination. All receptors come from a man aged 50 to 75 who received an inactivated influenza vaccine.

This clonotype turned up a few times. CDR3 sequence: CASSYWQGDEQYF. In DNA, the CDR3 is TGTGCCAGCAGTTATTGGCAGGGCGACGAGCAGTACTTC. The V call is TRBV6-6, the J call TRBJ2-7, with TRBD1 as a possible D gene (5 bases). Germline CDR1 MNHNY, CDR2 SVGAGI (reference sequence). V was cut by 3 bases and J by 5 bases, with 11 bases left in between. The CDR3 runs to 13 residues.

The CDR3: CASSFLSTDTQYF. The CDR3 coding sequence is TGTGCCAGCAGCTTCTTGAGCACAGATACGCAGTATTTT. The genes are TRBV5-6 and TRBJ2-3; D gene ambiguous. CDR3 length: 13 residues. The ends were cut back, 2 bases at V and 0 bases at J, with 4 bases in the middle. The germline CDR1 and CDR2 sequences are SGHDT and YYEEEE.

This clonotype appeared a few times. The rearrangement joins TRBV10-3 to TRBJ2-7; D is unresolved. Looked up from germline, CDR1 is ENHRY and CDR2 is SYGVKD. CDR3 length: 12 residues. The germline V and J ends were trimmed by 6 bases and 0 bases, with 6 bases remaining between them. In nucleotides, the CDR3 is TGTGCCATCAGGCTGAGCTCCTACGAGCAGTACTTC. Protein: CAIRLSSYEQYF.

There are a few counts of this clonotype. The V and J genes are TRBV12-3 or TRBV12-4 and TRBJ1-6, with D perhaps matching TRBD1 (5 bases). The V end lost 7 bases, the J end lost 9 bases, and 16 bases lay between the germline ends. This CDR3 spans 14 amino acids. The CDR3 DNA sequence: TGTGCCAGCACACAGACAGTCCGGGGTTCACCCCTCCACTTT. As protein: CASTQTVRGSPLHF.

CDR3 in amino acids: CASSLSSGNTDTQYF. The CDR3 nucleotides read TGTGCCAGCAGCTTATCCAGCGGCAACACAGATACGCAGTATTTT. The chain has TRBV11-3 and TRBJ2-3, with D possibly being TRBD2 (5 bases). Trimming took off 2 bases at V and 2 bases at J, with 11 bases between the two ends. The CDR3 runs to 15 residues. Germline V gives CDR1 SGHNT, CDR2 YENEEA.

The V call is TRBV28, the J call TRBJ2-7; D is unresolved. The V gene lost 4 bases and the J gene lost 2 bases, with 21 bases spanning the gap. The CDR3 has 17 residues. Germline CDR1 reads MDHEN; CDR2 reads SYDVKM. The CDR3 loop is CASSSPITSSAAYEQYF. Written as DNA, the CDR3 is TGTGCCAGCAGTTCCCCCATCACCTCGTCAGCCGCCTACGAGCAGTACTTC. The full variable domain, completed using reference TRBV28 and TRBJ2-7, is DVKVTQSSRYLVKRTGEKVFLECVQDMDHENMFWYRQDPGLGLRLIYFSYDVKMKEKGDIPEGYSVSREKKERFSLILESASTNQTSMYLCASSSPITSSAAYEQYFGPGTRLTVT.

The V gene is TRBV7-4, the J gene TRBJ2-7, with D unresolved. The V gene's germline CDR1 is SGHVT and CDR2 SQSDAQ. The CDR3 contains 14 residues. V was clipped by 5 bases and J by 2 bases, with 13 bases between them. CDR3 protein: CASSLLDRTYEQYF. The DNA for the CDR3 is TGTGCCAGCAGCCTATTGGACCGAACCTACGAGCAGTACTTC.

The table lists this clonotype with a few counts. The V gene is TRBV6-2 or TRBV6-3, the J gene TRBJ1-6, with D uncertain. The CDR3 length is 15 residues. V was trimmed by 2 bases and J by 4 bases, leaving 9 bases between them. Germline V gives CDR1 MNHEY, CDR2 SVGEGT. CDR3 in amino acids: CASSYLQAYNSPLHF. DNA of the CDR3: TGTGCCAGCAGTTACCTACAAGCATATAATTCACCCCTCCACTTT.

This chain connects TRBV7-9 to TRBJ2-1; D gene uncertain. V gave up 4 bases and J gave up 4 bases, with 5 bases separating them. The V gene's germline CDR1 is SEHNR and CDR2 FQNEAQ (reference sequence). There are 12 residues in the CDR3. CDR3 sequence reads: CASSSTYNEQFF. DNA for the CDR3: TGTGCCAGCAGCTCGACGTACAATGAGCAGTTCTTC.

The chain combines TRBV13 with TRBJ1-1; tentative D call: TRBD1 (6 bases). V was trimmed by 1 base and J by 4 bases, leaving 13 bases between them. Germline CDR1 and CDR2: PRHDT and FYEKMQ (reference sequence). The CDR3 covers 15 residues. CDR3 sequence: CASSLERGAPTEAFF. The DNA for the CDR3 is TGTGCCAGCAGCTTAGAACGGGGGGCTCCCACTGAAGCTTTCTTT.

The chain carries TRBV28 and TRBJ2-1; 7 bases are a match to TRBD2. CDR3 length: 17 residues. CDR1 and CDR2 (germline): MDHEN, SYDVKM. V lost 3 bases, J lost 10 bases, and 18 bases stayed unmatched. The CDR3 protein is CASSFISPMGGLGEQFF. The CDR3 coding sequence is TGTGCCAGCAGTTTCATTTCCCCGATGGGGGGGTTAGGGGAGCAGTTCTTC.

This clonotype appeared a few times. The gene calls are TRBV20-1 and TRBJ2-1; D remains ambiguous. V was trimmed by 7 bases and J by 4 bases, leaving 5 bases between them. Germline assignment: CDR1 DFQATT and CDR2 SNEGSKA (reference sequence). The CDR3 is made up of 10 amino acids. The CDR3 DNA sequence: TGCAGTGTGGGGTACAATGAGCAGTTCTTC. Encoded protein: CSVGYNEQFF.

The chain is built from TRBV5-1 and TRBJ1-1; D is unclear. Germline CDR1 and CDR2: SGHRS and YFSETQ. V was clipped by 8 bases and J by 11 bases, with 10 bases between them. The CDR3 has 9 amino acids. CDR3 in DNA: TGCGCCAGGGGGAGCTGGGCTTTCTTT. This sequence encodes CARGSWAFF.

This clonotype was counted ten times or more. The chain has TRBV4-3 and TRBJ1-6; D not resolved. Germline CDR1 is LGHNA and CDR2 is YSLEER. V lost 1 base and J lost 8, with 6 bases in between. The length of the CDR3 is 13 residues. This CDR3 is CASSQGMDSPLHF. In nucleotides, the CDR3 is TGCGCCAGCAGCCAAGGGATGGATTCACCCCTCCACTTT.

The gene calls are TRBV25-1 and TRBJ1-4, with a tentative D call TRBD1 (6 bases). Germline V gene sequence: CDR1 MGHDK, CDR2 SYGVNS. V shed 3 bases and J shed 5 bases, with 13 bases lying between them. CDR3 length equals 15 residues. The CDR3 loop is CASSDPLGGNEKLFF. DNA of the CDR3: TGTGCCAGCAGTGACCCCCTAGGGGGGAATGAAAAACTGTTTTTT.

This clonotype was observed many times. This rearrangement joins TRBV12-3 or TRBV12-4 to TRBJ1-2, with D perhaps TRBD1 (6 bases). Trimming took 6 bases from V and 4 from J, leaving 12 bases between them. CDR3 length equals 13 residues. For the CDR3, the DNA is TGTGCCAGCAGCAGGGGACAATTCTATGGCTACACCTTC. This sequence encodes CASSRGQFYGYTF.

This clonotype has a handful of counts. The chain carries TRBV7-9 and TRBJ2-3; no reliable D call. The CDR3 spans 12 residues. Trimming cost V 5 bases and J 4 bases, with 7 bases left between them. Germline V lookup: CDR1 SEHNR, CDR2 FQNEAQ (reference sequence). This CDR3 is CASSQSSDTQYF. DNA for the CDR3: TGTGCCAGCAGCCAAAGCTCAGATACGCAGTATTTT.

There are a few counts of this clonotype. The genes are TRBV29-1 and TRBJ2-1; 8 bases match TRBD1. In germline, CDR1 is SQVTM, CDR2 ANQGSEA. J lost 5 bases, V lost 1 base, and 16 bases had no gene match. The length of the CDR3 is 18 residues. The CDR3: CSVEAQEEDRDENNEQFF. The CDR3 coding sequence is TGCAGCGTTGAAGCCCAAGAAGAGGACAGGGATGAAAACAATGAGCAGTTCTTC.

This chain links TRBV5-1 with TRBJ2-3, with D perhaps TRBD1 (5 bases). Germline CDR1 reads SGHRS; CDR2 reads YFSETQ. The length of the CDR3 is 14 residues. The V end was cut by 9 bases, the J end by 0 bases, with 14 bases between. CDR3 coding DNA: TGCGCCACAGCACGACAGACTAGCACAGATACGCAGTATTTT. Amino acid sequence: CATARQTSTDTQYF.

This clonotype was observed many times. V is TRBV3-1 and J is TRBJ2-1; 16 nucleotides align to TRBD2. The CDR3 totals 20 residues. Unmatched junction bases numbered 11, after V lost 2 bases and J lost 4 bases. Germline CDR1 and CDR2: LGHDT and YNNKEL (reference sequence). The CDR3 DNA reads as TGTGCCAGCAGCCAACCTGGGACTAGCGGGAGGGTCGATTCATACAATGAGCAGTTCTTC. This translates into CASSQPGTSGRVDSYNEQFF.